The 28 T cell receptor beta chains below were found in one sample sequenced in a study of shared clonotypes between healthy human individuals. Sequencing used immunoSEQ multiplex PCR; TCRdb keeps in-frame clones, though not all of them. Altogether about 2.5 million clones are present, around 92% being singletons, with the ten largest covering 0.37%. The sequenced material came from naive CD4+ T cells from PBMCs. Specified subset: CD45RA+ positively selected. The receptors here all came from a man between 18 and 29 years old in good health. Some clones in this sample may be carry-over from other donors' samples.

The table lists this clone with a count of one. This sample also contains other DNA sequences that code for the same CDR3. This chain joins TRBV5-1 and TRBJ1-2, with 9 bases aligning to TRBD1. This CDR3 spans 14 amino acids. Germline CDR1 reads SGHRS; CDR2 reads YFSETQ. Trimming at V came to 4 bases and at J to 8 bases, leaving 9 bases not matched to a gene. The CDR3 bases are TGCGCCAGCAGCCCGGGACAGGGAGTCGGAGGCTACACCTTC. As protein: CASSPGQGVGGYTF. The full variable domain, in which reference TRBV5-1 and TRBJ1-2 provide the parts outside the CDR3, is KAGVTQTPRYLIKTRGQQVTLSCSPISGHRSVSWYQQTPGQGLQFLFEYFSETQRNKGNFPGRFSGRQFSNSRSEMNVSTLELGDSALYLCASSPGQGVGGYTFGSGTRLTVV.

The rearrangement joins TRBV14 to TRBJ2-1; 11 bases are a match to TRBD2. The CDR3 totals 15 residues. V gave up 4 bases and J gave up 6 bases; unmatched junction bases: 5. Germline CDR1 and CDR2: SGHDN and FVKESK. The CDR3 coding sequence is TGTGCCAGCAGCCGGAGACTAGCGGGAATCAATGAGCAGTTCTTC. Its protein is CASSRRLAGINEQFF.

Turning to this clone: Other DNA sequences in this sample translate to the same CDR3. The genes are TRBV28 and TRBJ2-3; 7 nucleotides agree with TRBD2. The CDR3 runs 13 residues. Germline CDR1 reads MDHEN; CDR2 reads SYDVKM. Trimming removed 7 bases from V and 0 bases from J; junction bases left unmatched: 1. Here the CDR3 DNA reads TGTGCCAGCACTAGCGGAAGCACAGATACGCAGTATTTT. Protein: CASTSGSTDTQYF.

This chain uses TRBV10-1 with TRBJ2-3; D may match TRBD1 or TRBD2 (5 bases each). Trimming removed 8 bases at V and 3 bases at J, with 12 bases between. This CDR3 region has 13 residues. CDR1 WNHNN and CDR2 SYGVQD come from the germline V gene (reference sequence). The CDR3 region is CASSGTRTDTQYF. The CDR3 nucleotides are TGCGCCAGCTCCGGGACCCGGACAGATACGCAGTATTTT.

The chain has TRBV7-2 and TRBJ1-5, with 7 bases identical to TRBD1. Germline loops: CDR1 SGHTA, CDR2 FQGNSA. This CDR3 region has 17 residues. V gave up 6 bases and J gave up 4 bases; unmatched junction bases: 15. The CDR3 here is CASSSPPGQRINQPQHF. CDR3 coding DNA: TGTGCCAGCAGTTCGCCTCCGGGACAGAGAATAAATCAGCCCCAGCATTTT. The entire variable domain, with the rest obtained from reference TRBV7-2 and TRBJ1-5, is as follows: GAGVSQSPSNKVTEKGKDVELRCDPISGHTALYWYRQSLGQGLEFLIYFQGNSAPDKSGLPSDRFSAERTGGSVSTLTIQRTQQEDSAVYLCASSSPPGQRINQPQHFGDGTRLSIL.

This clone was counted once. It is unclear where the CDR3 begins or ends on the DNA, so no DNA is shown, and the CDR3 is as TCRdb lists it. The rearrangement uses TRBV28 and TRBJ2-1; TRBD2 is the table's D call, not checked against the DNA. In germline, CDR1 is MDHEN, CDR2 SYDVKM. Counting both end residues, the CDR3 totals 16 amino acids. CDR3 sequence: CASSFGAGWRANEQFF.

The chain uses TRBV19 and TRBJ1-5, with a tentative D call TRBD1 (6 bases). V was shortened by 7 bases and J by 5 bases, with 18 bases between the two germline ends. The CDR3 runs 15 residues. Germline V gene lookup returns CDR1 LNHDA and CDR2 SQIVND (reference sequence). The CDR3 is CASKESGARHQPQHF. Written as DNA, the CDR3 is TGTGCCAGTAAGGAGTCAGGGGCAAGGCATCAGCCCCAGCATTTT.

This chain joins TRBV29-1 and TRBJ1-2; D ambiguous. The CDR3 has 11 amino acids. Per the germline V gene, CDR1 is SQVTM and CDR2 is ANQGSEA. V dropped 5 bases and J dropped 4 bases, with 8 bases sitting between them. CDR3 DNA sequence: TGCAGCGTTTCCAGGAGCTATGGCTACACCTTC. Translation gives CSVSRSYGYTF.

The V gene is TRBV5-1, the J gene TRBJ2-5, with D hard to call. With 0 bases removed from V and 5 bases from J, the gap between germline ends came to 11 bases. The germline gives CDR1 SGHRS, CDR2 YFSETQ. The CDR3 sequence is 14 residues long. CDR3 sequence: CASSLGTAWETQYF. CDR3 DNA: TGCGCCAGCAGCTTGGGAACGGCCTGGGAGACCCAGTACTTC.

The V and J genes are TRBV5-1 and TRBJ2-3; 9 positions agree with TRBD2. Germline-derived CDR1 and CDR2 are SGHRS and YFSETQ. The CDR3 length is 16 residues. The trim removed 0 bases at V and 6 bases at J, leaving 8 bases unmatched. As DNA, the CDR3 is TGCGCCAGCAGCTTGGAGGTAGCGGGGGCTCTGGATACGCAGTATTTT. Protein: CASSLEVAGALDTQYF.

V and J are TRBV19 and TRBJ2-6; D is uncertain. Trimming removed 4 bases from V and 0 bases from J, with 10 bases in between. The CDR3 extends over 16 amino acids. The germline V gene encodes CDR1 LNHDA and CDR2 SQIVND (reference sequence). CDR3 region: CASSREALSGANVLTF. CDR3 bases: TGTGCCAGTAGTAGAGAGGCCCTCTCTGGGGCCAACGTCCTGACTTTC.

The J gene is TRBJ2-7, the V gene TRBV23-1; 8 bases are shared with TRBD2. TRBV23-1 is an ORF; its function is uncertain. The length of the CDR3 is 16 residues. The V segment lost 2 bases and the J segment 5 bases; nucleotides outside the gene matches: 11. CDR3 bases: TGCGCCAGCAGTCAAACCCAGGCGGGAGGTTTCGACGAGCAGTACTTC. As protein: CASSQTQAGGFDEQYF.

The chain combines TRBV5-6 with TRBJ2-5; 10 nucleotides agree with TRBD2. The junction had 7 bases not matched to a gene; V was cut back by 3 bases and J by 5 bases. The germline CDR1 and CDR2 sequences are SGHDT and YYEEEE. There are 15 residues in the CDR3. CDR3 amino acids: CASSSEAGGRETQYF. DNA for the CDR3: TGTGCCAGCAGCTCCGAAGCGGGAGGGAGGGAGACCCAGTACTTC.

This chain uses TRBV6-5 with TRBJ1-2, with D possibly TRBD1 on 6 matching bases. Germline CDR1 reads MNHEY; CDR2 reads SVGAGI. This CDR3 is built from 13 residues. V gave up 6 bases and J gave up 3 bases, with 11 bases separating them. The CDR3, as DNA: TGTGCCAGCAGCTCAGGACAGCACTATGGCTACACCTTC. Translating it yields CASSSGQHYGYTF.

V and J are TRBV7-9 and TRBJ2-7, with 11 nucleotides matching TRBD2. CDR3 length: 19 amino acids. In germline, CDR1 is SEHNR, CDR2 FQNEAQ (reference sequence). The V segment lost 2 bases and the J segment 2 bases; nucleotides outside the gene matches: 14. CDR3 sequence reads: CASSLPERSGRAQPYEQYF. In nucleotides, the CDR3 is TGTGCCAGCAGCTTACCTGAACGTAGCGGGAGGGCCCAACCCTACGAGCAGTACTTC.

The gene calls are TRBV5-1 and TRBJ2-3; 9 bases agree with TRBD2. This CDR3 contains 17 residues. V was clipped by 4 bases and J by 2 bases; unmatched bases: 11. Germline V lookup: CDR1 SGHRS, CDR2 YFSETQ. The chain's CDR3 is CASSLPETSGHTDTQYF. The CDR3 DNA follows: TGCGCCAGCAGCCTCCCCGAGACTAGCGGACACACAGATACGCAGTATTTT.

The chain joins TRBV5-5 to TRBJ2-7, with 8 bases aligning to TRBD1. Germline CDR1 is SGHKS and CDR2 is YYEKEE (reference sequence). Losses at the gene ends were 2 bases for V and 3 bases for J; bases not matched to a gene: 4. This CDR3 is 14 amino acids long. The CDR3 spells CASSFGQGLYEQYF. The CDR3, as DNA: TGTGCCAGCAGCTTCGGACAGGGACTCTACGAGCAGTACTTC. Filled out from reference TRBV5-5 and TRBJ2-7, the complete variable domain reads DAGVTQSPTHLIKTRGQQVTLRCSPISGHKSVSWYQQVLGQGPQFIFQYYEKEERGRGNFPDRFSARQFPNYSSELNVNALLLGDSALYLCASSFGQGLYEQYFGPGTRLTVT.

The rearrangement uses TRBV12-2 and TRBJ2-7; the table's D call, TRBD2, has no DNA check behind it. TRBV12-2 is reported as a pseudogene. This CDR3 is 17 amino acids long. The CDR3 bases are TGTGCAAGTCGCCCGTGGTGGCGGCGCTGGACTAGGTACGAGCAGTACTTC. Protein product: CASRPWWRRWTRYEQYF.

The chain's CDR3 is CASSHRFTVNQPQHF. Written as DNA, the CDR3 is TGCGCCAGCAGCCACCGATTCACAGTTAATCAGCCCCAGCATTTT. This chain joins TRBV4-1 and TRBJ1-5; D gene unclear. The germline V gene encodes CDR1 MGHRA and CDR2 YSYEKL. This CDR3 comprises 15 residues. Trimming stripped 3 bases from V and 4 bases from J, with 13 bases between.

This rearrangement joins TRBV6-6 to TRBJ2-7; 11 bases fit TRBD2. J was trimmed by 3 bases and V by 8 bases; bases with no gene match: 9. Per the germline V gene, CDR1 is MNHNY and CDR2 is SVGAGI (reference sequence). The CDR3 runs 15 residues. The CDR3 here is CASRKGGTSGYEQYF. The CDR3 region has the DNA TGTGCCAGCCGGAAAGGAGGGACTAGCGGCTACGAGCAGTACTTC.

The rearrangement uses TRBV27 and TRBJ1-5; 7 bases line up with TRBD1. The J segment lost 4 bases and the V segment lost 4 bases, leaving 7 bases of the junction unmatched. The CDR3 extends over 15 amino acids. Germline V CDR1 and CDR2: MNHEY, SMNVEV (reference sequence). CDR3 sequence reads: CASSSGGQRNQPQHF. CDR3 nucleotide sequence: TGTGCCAGCAGTTCTGGGGGACAGAGGAATCAGCCCCAGCATTTT.

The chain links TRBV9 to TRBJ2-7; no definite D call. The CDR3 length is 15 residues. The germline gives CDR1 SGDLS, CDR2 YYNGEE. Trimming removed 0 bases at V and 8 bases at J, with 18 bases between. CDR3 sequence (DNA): TGTGCCAGCAGCGTAGAGACGGACGGCTCCTCCCAGCAGTACTTC. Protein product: CASSVETDGSSQQYF.

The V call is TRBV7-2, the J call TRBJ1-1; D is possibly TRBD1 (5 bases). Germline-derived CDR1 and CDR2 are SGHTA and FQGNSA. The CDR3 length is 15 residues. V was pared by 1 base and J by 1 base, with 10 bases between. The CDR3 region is CASSLVGRSNTEAFF. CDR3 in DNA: TGTGCCAGCAGCTTAGTGGGACGGTCGAACACTGAAGCTTTCTTT.

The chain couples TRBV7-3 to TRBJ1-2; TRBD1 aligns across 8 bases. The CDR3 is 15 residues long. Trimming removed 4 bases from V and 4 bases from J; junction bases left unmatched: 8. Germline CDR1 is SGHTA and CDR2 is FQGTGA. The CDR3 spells CASSSGHRGSYGYTF. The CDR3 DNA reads TGTGCCAGCAGCTCCGGCCACAGGGGGTCCTATGGCTACACCTTC.

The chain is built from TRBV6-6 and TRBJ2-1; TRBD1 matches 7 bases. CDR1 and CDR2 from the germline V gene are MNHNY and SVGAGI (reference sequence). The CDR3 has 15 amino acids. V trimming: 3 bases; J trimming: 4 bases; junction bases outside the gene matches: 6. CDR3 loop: CASSYGDSYYNEQFF. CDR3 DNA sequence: TGTGCCAGCAGTTATGGGGACAGCTATTACAATGAGCAGTTCTTC.

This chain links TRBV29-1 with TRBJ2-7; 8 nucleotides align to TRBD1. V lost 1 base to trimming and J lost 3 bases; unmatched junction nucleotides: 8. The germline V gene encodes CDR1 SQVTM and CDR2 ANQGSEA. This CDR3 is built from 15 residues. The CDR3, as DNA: TGCAGCGTTGAAGTCCAGCAGGGGGCTAACTACGAGCAGTACTTC. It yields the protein CSVEVQQGANYEQYF.

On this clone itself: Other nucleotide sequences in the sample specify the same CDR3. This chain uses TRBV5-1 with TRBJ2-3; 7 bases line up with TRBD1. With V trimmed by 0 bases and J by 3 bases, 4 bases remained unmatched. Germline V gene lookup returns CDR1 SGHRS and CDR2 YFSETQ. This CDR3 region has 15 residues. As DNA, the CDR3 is TGCGCCAGCAGCTTGGAGGGCAGGGGGACAGATACGCAGTATTTT. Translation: CASSLEGRGTDTQYF. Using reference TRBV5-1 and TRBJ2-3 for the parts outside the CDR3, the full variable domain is KAGVTQTPRYLIKTRGQQVTLSCSPISGHRSVSWYQQTPGQGLQFLFEYFSETQRNKGNFPGRFSGRQFSNSRSEMNVSTLELGDSALYLCASSLEGRGTDTQYFGPGTRLTVL.

For the CDR3, the DNA is TGTGCCAGCAGTTTATCGGGTTACAGGGGCGGTGTAGATGAAAAACTGTTTTTT. It yields the protein CASSLSGYRGGVDEKLFF. This sequence joins TRBV27 and TRBJ1-4; 7 bases match TRBD1. This CDR3 spans 18 amino acids. J gave up 6 bases and V 0 bases, and 13 bases lay outside the gene matches. Germline V lookup: CDR1 MNHEY, CDR2 SMNVEV (reference sequence).